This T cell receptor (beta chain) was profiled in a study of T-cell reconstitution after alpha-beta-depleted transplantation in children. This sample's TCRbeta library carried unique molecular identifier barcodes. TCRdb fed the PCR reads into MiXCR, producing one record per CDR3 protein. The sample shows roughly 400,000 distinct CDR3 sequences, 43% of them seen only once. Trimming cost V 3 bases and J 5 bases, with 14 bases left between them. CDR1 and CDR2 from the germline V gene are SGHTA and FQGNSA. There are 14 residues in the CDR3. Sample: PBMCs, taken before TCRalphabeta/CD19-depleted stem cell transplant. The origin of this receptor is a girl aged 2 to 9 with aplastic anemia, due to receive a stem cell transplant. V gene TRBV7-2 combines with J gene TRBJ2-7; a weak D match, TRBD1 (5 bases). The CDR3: CASSFVQGRHEQYF. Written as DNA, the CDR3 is TGTGCCAGCAGCTTTGTCCAGGGCCGCCACGAGCAGTACTTC.